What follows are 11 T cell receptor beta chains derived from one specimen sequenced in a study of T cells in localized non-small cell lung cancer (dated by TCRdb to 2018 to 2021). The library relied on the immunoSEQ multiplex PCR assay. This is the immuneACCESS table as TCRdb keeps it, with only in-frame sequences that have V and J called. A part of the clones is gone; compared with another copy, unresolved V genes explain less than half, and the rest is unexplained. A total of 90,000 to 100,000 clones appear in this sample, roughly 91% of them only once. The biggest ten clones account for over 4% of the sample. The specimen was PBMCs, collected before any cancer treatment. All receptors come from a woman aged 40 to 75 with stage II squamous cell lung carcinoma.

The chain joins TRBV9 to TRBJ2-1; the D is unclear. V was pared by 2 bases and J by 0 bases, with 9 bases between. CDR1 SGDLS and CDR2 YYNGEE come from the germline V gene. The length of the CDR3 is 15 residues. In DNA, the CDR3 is TGTGCCAGCAGCGTGACGGAGAGCTCCTACAATGAGCAGTTCTTC. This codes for CASSVTESSYNEQFF.

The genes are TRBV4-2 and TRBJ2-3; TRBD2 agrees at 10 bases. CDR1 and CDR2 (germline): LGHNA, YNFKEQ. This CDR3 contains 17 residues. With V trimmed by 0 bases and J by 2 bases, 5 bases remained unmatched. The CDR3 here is CASSQDGTSGNTDTQYF. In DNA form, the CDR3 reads TGTGCCAGCAGCCAAGATGGCACTAGCGGGAACACAGATACGCAGTATTTT.

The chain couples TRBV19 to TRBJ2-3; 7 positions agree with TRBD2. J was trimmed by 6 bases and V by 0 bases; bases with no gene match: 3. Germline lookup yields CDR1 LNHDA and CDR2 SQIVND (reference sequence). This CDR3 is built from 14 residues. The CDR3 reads CASSIDGGRDTQYF. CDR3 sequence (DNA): TGTGCCAGTAGTATAGACGGGGGGAGGGATACGCAGTATTTT.

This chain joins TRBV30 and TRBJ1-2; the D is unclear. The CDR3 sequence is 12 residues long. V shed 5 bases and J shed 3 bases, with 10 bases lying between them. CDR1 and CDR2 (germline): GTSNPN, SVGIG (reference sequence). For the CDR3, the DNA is TGTGCCTGGGTCGACCTTTACTATGGCTACACCTTC. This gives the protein CAWVDLYYGYTF.

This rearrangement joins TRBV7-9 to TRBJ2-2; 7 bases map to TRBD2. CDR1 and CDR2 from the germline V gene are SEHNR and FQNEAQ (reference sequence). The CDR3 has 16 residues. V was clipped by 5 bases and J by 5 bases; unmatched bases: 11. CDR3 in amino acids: CASSTRRGGMTGELFF. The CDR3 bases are TGTGCCAGCAGCACCCGACGGGGAGGGATGACCGGGGAGCTGTTTTTT. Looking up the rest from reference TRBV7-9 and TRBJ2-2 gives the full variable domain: DTGVSQNPRHKITKRGQNVTFRCDPISEHNRLYWYRQTLGQGPEFLTYFQNEAQLEKSRLLSDRFSAERPKGSFSTLEIQRTEQGDSAMYLCASSTRRGGMTGELFFGEGSRLTVL.

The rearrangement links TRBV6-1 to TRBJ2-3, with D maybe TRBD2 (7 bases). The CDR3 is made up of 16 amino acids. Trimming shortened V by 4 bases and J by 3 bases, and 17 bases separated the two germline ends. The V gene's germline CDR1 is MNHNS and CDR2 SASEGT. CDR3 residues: CASSGFGGARTDTQYF. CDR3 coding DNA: TGTGCCAGCAGTGGGTTTGGGGGGGCGCGAACAGATACGCAGTATTTT.

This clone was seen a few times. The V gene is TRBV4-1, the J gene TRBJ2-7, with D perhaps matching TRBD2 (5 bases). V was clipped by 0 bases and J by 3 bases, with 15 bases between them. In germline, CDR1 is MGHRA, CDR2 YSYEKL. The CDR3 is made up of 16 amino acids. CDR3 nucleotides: TGCGCCAGCAGCCAAGATAGGGCTCAGAGGGTCTACGAGCAGTACTTC. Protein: CASSQDRAQRVYEQYF.

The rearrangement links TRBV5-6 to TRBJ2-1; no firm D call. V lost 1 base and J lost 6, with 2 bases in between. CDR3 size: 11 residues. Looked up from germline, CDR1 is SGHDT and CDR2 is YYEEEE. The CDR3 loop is CASSLRNEQFF. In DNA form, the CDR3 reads TGTGCCAGCAGCTTGCGCAATGAGCAGTTCTTC. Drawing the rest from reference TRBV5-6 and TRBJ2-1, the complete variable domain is DAGVTQSPTHLIKTRGQQVTLRCSPKSGHDTVSWYQQALGQGPQFIFQYYEEEERQRGNFPDRFSGHQFPNYSSELNVNALLLGDSALYLCASSLRNEQFFGPGTRLTVL.

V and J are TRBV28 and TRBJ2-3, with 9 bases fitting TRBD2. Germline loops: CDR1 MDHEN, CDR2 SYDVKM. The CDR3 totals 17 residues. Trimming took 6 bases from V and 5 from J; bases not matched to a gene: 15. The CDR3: CASRSRAGGPIGDTQYF. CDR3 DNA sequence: TGTGCCAGCAGGTCAAGGGCGGGGGGGCCGATAGGAGATACGCAGTATTTT.

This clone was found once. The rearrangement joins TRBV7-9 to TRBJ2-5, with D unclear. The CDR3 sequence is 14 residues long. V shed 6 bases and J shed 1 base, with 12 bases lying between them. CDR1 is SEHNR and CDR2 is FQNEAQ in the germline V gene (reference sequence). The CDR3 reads CASSHPQGQETQYF. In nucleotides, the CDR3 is TGTGCCAGCAGTCACCCCCAAGGCCAAGAGACCCAGTACTTC.

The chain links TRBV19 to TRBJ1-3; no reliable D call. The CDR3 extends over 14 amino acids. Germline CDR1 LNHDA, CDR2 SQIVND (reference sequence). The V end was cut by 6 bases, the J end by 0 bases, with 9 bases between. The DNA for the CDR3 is TGTGCCAGTAGCACAACGGTCTCTGGAAACACCATATATTTT. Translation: CASSTTVSGNTIYF. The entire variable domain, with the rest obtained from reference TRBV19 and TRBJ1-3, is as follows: DGGITQSPKYLFRKEGQNVTLSCEQNLNHDAMYWYRQDPGQGLRLIYYSQIVNDFQKGDIAEGYSVSREKKESFPLTVTSAQKNPTAFYLCASSTTVSGNTIYFGEGSWLTVV.